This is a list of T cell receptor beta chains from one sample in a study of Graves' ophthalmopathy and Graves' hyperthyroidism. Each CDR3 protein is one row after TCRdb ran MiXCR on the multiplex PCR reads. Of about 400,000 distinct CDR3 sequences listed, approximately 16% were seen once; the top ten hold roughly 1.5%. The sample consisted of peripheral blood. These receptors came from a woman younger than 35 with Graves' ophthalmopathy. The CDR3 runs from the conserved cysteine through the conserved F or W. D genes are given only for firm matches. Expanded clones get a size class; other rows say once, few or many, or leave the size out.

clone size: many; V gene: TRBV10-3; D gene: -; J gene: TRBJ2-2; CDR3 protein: CAISERPEGVGAGELFF; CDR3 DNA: TGTGCCATCAGTGAGCGTCCGGAGGGGGTCGGCGCCGGGGAGCTGTTTTTT
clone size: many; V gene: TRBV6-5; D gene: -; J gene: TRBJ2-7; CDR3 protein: CASSYSTRDHEQYF; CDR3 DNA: TGTGCCAGCAGTTACTCGACCAGGGACCACGAGCAGTACTTC
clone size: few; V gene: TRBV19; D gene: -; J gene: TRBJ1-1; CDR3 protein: CASNPPVPTEAFF; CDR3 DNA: TGTGCCAGTAATCCACCGGTACCGACTGAAGCTTTCTTT
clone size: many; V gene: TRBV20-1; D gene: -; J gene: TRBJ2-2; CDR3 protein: CSASSRGRSRTGELFF; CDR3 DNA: TGCAGTGCTAGTTCCCGTGGGAGAAGTAGAACCGGGGAGCTGTTTTTT
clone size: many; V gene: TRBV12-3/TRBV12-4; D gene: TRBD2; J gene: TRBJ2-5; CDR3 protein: CASSTASGTQETQYF; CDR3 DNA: TGTGCCAGCAGCACTGCTAGCGGGACTCAAGAGACCCAGTACTTC
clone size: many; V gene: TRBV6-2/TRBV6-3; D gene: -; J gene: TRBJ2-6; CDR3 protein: CASSYGHHSFSGANVLTF; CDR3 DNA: TGTGCCAGCAGTTATGGCCACCATTCCTTCTCTGGGGCCAACGTCCTGACTTTC
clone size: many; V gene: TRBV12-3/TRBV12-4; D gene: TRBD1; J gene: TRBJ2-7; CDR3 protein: CASSSGQVGREQYF; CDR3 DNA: TGTGCCAGCAGCTCGGGACAGGTCGGCAGGGAGCAGTACTTC
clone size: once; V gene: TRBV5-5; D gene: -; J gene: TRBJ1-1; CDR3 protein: CASSTDPQGLNTEAFF; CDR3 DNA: TGTGCCAGCAGCACGGACCCTCAGGGGTTGAACACTGAAGCTTTCTTT
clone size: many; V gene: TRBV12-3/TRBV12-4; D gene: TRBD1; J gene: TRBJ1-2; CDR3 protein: CASSSADRAYSPSYYGYTF; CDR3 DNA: TGTGCCAGCAGTTCGGCGGACAGGGCTTATTCCCCTTCATACTATGGCTACACCTTC
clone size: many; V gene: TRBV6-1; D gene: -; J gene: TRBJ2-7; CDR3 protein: CATRDGNSYEQYF; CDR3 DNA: TGTGCCACCCGAGACGGAAACTCCTACGAGCAGTACTTC
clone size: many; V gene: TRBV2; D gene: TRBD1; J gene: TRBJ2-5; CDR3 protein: CASSGTLTGGSRETQYF; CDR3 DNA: TGTGCCAGCAGTGGGACCCTAACAGGGGGCTCTCGGGAGACCCAGTACTTC
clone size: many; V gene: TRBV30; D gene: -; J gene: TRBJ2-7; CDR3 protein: CAWSGGQLEQYF; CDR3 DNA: TGTGCCTGGAGTGGAGGGCAGTTAGAGCAGTACTTC
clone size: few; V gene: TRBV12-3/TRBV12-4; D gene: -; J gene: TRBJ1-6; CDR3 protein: CASTPTLPDSPLHF; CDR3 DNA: TGTGCCTCAACACCGACACTACCAGATTCACCCCTCCACTTT
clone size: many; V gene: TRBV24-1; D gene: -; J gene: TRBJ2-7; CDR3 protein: CAVGRGREQYF; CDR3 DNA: TGTGCCGTCGGACGGGGGAGGGAGCAGTACTTC
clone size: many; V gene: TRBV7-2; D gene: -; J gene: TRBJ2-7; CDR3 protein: CASSLRMAGSGYEQYF; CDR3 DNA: TGTGCCAGCAGCTTACGCATGGCGGGCAGCGGCTACGAGCAGTACTTC
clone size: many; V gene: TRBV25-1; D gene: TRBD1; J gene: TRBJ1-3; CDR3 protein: CASRGTGSSGNTIYF; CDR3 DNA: TGTGCCAGCAGGGGGACAGGGAGCTCTGGAAACACCATATATTTT
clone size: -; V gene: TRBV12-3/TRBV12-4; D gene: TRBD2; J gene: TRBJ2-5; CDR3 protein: CASSFILAGVQETQYF; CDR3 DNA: TGTGCCAGCAGTTTCATCCTAGCGGGCGTCCAAGAGACCCAGTACTTC
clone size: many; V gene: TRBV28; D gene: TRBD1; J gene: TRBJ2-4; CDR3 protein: CASSLLTRQGGKNIQYF; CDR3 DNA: TGTGCCAGCAGTTTGCTCACTCGACAGGGGGGCAAAAACATTCAGTACTTC
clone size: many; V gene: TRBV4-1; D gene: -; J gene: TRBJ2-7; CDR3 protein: CASSLRRGGQYSYEQYF; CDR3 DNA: TGCGCCAGCAGCCTTCGCAGGGGGGGGCAATACTCCTACGAGCAGTACTTC
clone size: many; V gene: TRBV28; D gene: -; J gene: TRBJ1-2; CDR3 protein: CASSSAPGYTF; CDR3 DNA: TGTGCCAGCAGTTCAGCACCTGGCTACACCTTC
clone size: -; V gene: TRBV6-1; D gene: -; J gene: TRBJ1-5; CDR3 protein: CASSSGTSLHSNQPQHF; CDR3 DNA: TGTGCCAGCAGTAGCGGGACAAGTCTTCATAGCAATCAGCCCCAGCATTTT
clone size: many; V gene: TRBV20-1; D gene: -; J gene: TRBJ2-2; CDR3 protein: CSAWGGGVTGELFF; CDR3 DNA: TGCAGTGCTTGGGGGGGGGGCGTCACCGGGGAGCTGTTTTTT
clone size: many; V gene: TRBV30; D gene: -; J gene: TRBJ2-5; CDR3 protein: CAWSLGEETQYF; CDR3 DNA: TGTGCCTGGAGTCTAGGTGAAGAGACCCAGTACTTC
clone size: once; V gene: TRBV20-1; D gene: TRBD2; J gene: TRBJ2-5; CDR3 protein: CSARDPGVAGETQYF; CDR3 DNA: TGCAGTGCTAGAGACCCGGGAGTAGCGGGAGAGACCCAGTACTTC
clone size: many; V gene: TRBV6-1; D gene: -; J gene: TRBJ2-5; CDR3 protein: CASSELSRRWGQETQYF; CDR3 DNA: TGTGCCAGCAGTGAATTATCCCGGCGGTGGGGCCAAGAGACCCAGTACTTC
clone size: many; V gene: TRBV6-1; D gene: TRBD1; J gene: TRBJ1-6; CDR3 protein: CASRGLDRQNSPLHF; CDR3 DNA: TGTGCCAGCAGGGGGTTGGACAGGCAGAATTCACCCCTCCACTTT
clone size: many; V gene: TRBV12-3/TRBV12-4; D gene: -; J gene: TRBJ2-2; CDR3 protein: CASSPTENTGELFF; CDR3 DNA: TGTGCCAGCAGTCCTACTGAGAACACCGGGGAGCTGTTTTTT
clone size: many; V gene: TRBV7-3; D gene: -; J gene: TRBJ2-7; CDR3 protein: CASSPGDFSYEQYF; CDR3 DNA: TGTGCCAGCAGCCCGGGGGACTTCTCCTACGAGCAGTACTTC
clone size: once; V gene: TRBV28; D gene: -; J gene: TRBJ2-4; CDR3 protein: CASSPRVAKNIQYF; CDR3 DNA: TGTGCCAGCAGCCCCAGGGTAGCCAAAAACATTCAGTACTTC
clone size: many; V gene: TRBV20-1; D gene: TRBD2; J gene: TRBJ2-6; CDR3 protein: CSARVAGKGANVLTF; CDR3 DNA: TGCAGTGCTAGAGTAGCGGGAAAGGGGGCCAACGTCCTGACTTTC
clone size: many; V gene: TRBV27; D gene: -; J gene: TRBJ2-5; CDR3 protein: CASSLGQFTETQYF; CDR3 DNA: TGTGCCAGCAGCCTCGGACAGTTTACGGAGACCCAGTACTTC
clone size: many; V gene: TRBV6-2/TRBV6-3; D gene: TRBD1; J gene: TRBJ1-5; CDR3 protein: CASRKAGGSNQPQHF; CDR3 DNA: TGTGCCAGCAGAAAGGCAGGGGGCAGCAATCAGCCCCAGCATTTT